This T cell receptor (beta chain) is from a study of breast tumors, draining lymph nodes, adjacent tissues. The study's findings and limits: Luminal-like breast cancer showed significantly higher tumor–nontumor repertoire similarity than basal-like. Tumor TCR diversity was below lymph nodes but above nontumor tissue.

On this clonotype: The target antigen is unknown. A much larger clone lies one base from this, so it may be a read error. Here the CDR3 omits its conserved ending phenylalanine or tryptophan, so a read error is the likely source.

Samples came from axillary lymph nodes draining the breast cancer. TCRdb re-analysed the multiplex PCR reads in MiXCR, keeping a single row per CDR3 protein. The sample holds approximately 88,000 distinct CDR3 sequences, approximately 29% seen once. In germline, CDR1 is SGHNT, CDR2 YYREEE (reference sequence). This CDR3 is built from 14 residues. The ends lost 4 bases at V and 5 bases at J; junction bases unmatched: 8. This clonotype was obtained from a female donor with breast cancer. Some clones in this sample may be carry-over from other donors' samples. The sample taken for sequencing was axillary lymph node tissue. The chain links TRBV5-4 to TRBJ2-5; TRBD2 aligns across 7 bases. CDR3 sequence: CASSGGGIRETQYS. CDR3 coding DNA: TGTGCCAGCAGCGGGGGGGGGATCCGGGAGACCCAGTACTCC.